The rows below give T cell receptor beta chains drawn from one sample of a study of radiotherapy plus CTLA-4 blockade in lung cancer. Only in-frame clones appear in the TCRdb table, and some are missing; sequencing was by immunoSEQ multiplex PCR. The data show approximately 77,000 clones, less than 85% seen once. Sequencing was performed on peripheral blood, taken from a patient treated with radiotherapy plus ipilimumab. Receptors originate from a human donor with non-small cell lung cancer who had stable disease on radiotherapy plus ipilimumab. The CDR3 runs from the conserved cysteine through the conserved F or W. The D gene is left open where the match is weak.

V	D	J	CDR3
TRBV2	TRBD2	TRBJ2-3	CASRRLATASDTQYF
TRBV4-1	-	TRBJ1-5	CASSQYLGGRKQPQHF
TRBV7-6	-	TRBJ2-5	CASSSSTGVETQYF
TRBV6-1	TRBD1	TRBJ1-2	CASSLQGEHYGYTF
TRBV5-6	-	TRBJ2-2	CASSRDYRELFF
TRBV5-1	TRBD1	TRBJ2-7	CASSDRQGSYEQYF
TRBV29-1	TRBD1	TRBJ2-3	CSVLDRARSTDTQYF
TRBV15	-	TRBJ2-5	CATSRGYQETQYF
TRBV28	-	TRBJ1-5	CASTTGVLSNQPQHF
TRBV5-4	TRBD1	TRBJ2-3	CASSQTTGGATDTQYF
TRBV9	TRBD2	TRBJ2-3	CASSVTKAGGADTQYF
TRBV6-5	TRBD1	TRBJ2-7	CASSYFPGQGAYEQYF
TRBV5-1	-	TRBJ2-7	CASSGLATYEQYF
TRBV5-1	TRBD1	TRBJ2-7	CASSPGQGANEQYF
TRBV6-5	TRBD1	TRBJ1-5	CASSWTGPYSNQPQHF
TRBV28	TRBD1	TRBJ1-4	CASSAGQGASEKLFF
TRBV5-4	-	TRBJ2-2	CASSPRVPPYGELFF
TRBV30	-	TRBJ1-2	CAWSSGGVNYGYTF
TRBV7-3	TRBD2	TRBJ2-1	CASSLSGLANNEQFF
TRBV15	TRBD1	-	CATSRDRGRFYEQYF